The rows below give T cell receptor beta chains drawn from one sample of a study of T cell repertoires in cytomegalovirus infection. TCRdb independently ran MiXCR on the reads; one entry per CDR3 protein. Of approximately 76,000 distinct CDR3 sequences listed, around 42% are singletons. Antigens for these TCRs are unknown. The specimen was CD8+ T cells from cultured PBMCs, collected from culture after CMV antigen stimulation. The receptors come from a human donor in good health (CMV status not recorded). Some clones in this sample may be carry-over from other donors' samples. CDR3s include the opening cysteine and the closing phenylalanine or tryptophan. D genes are given only for firm matches. Clone size is stated in some rows and not others, as once, few, many or a class when expanded.

CDR3nt: TGTGCCAGCAGCTTAATGGACAGGGAAACTAGCTCCTACAATGAGCAGTTCTTC
CDR3aa: CASSLMDRETSSYNEQFF
j_gene: TRBJ2-1
abundance: -
d_gene: TRBD1
v_gene: TRBV7-8

CDR3nt: TGTGCCAGCAGCGGGACCCAACGGGAAGGCTACACCTTC
CDR3aa: CASSGTQREGYTF
j_gene: TRBJ1-2
abundance: few
d_gene: -
v_gene: TRBV7-6

CDR3nt: TGTGCCAGCACGGAGGACAGGGGCGACGAGCAGTACTTC
CDR3aa: CASTEDRGDEQYF
j_gene: TRBJ2-7
abundance: -
d_gene: TRBD1
v_gene: TRBV6-6

CDR3nt: TGTGCCAGCAGTTTAACCCCGCCCAGGCAGGGGGCTCGGGTAAGCAATCAGCCCCAGCATTTT
CDR3aa: CASSLTPPRQGARVSNQPQHF
j_gene: TRBJ1-5
abundance: once
d_gene: TRBD1
v_gene: TRBV27

CDR3nt: TGTGCCAGCAGCTTAGCAGCAGGGATCGGCTACGAGCAGTACTTC
CDR3aa: CASSLAAGIGYEQYF
j_gene: TRBJ2-7
abundance: -
d_gene: -
v_gene: TRBV7-6

CDR3nt: TGCGCCAGCAGCCAAGCCGACGACACAGGAGCCTACGAGCAGTACTTC
CDR3aa: CASSQADDTGAYEQYF
j_gene: TRBJ2-7
abundance: -
d_gene: -
v_gene: TRBV4-1

CDR3nt: TGTGCCAGCAGCTTAGGGCGGGGGATCACAGATACGCAGTATTTT
CDR3aa: CASSLGRGITDTQYF
j_gene: TRBJ2-3
abundance: -
d_gene: TRBD2
v_gene: TRBV7-6

CDR3nt: TGTGCCAGCAGCACACATGGGGGGACAGCTTCCTACGAGCAGTACTTC
CDR3aa: CASSTHGGTASYEQYF
j_gene: TRBJ2-7
abundance: few
d_gene: -
v_gene: TRBV7-2

CDR3nt: TGTGCCAGCAGCCCCAGGGGGCTAGGCTACGAGCAGTACTTC
CDR3aa: CASSPRGLGYEQYF
j_gene: TRBJ2-7
abundance: -
d_gene: TRBD1
v_gene: TRBV7-9

CDR3nt: TGTGCCAGCAGGCCGGGGTTGCAGACGGGGGGCTTCGCAGATACGCAGTATTTT
CDR3aa: CASRPGLQTGGFADTQYF
j_gene: TRBJ2-3
abundance: -
d_gene: -
v_gene: TRBV7-6

CDR3nt: TGCAGTGCTAGGACACCTCAGAACACTGAAGCTTTCTTT
CDR3aa: CSARTPQNTEAFF
j_gene: TRBJ1-1
abundance: few
d_gene: -
v_gene: TRBV20-1

CDR3nt: TGTGCCAGCAGGCGAGTCGGGACAGGCCACTACGAGCAGTACTTC
CDR3aa: CASRRVGTGHYEQYF
j_gene: TRBJ2-7
abundance: -
d_gene: TRBD1
v_gene: TRBV28

CDR3nt: TGCGCCAGCAGCCAAGAAACTCCGGGGAACACTGAAGCTTTCTTT
CDR3aa: CASSQETPGNTEAFF
j_gene: TRBJ1-1
abundance: -
d_gene: -
v_gene: TRBV4-1

CDR3nt: TGTGCCAGCAGTGTACAGGGGGATACGCAGTATTTT
CDR3aa: CASSVQGDTQYF
j_gene: TRBJ2-3
abundance: once
d_gene: TRBD1
v_gene: TRBV5-4

CDR3nt: TGCGCCAGCAGCCAAGACCCTGGGGGATACAATGAGCAGTTCTTC
CDR3aa: CASSQDPGGYNEQFF
j_gene: TRBJ2-1
abundance: -
d_gene: -
v_gene: TRBV4-1

CDR3nt: TGTGCCAGCAGCACCTACCGGGACAGGGGAAGGAACGAGCAGTACTTC
CDR3aa: CASSTYRDRGRNEQYF
j_gene: TRBJ2-7
abundance: -
d_gene: TRBD1
v_gene: TRBV7-6

CDR3nt: TGCGCCAGCAGCCCGGGCTACGGGGACGGCTGGGGTGGCTACACCTTC
CDR3aa: CASSPGYGDGWGGYTF
j_gene: TRBJ1-2
abundance: once
d_gene: -
v_gene: TRBV4-1

CDR3nt: TGTGCCAGCAGCGCCTCACAGGGACACTATGGCTACACCTTC
CDR3aa: CASSASQGHYGYTF
j_gene: TRBJ1-2
abundance: few
d_gene: -
v_gene: TRBV27

CDR3nt: TGTGCCAGCACGGACGGGAGACTCTACAATGAGCAGTTCTTC
CDR3aa: CASTDGRLYNEQFF
j_gene: TRBJ2-1
abundance: -
d_gene: -
v_gene: TRBV11-2

CDR3nt: TGTGCCATCAGTGAAGAGGAGAGCGGTGGCTACACCTTC
CDR3aa: CAISEEESGGYTF
j_gene: TRBJ1-2
abundance: few
d_gene: -
v_gene: TRBV10-3

CDR3nt: TGTGCCAGCAGCTTACTCTCGGGGGGGACATCTGGGACCGGGGAGCTGTTTTTT
CDR3aa: CASSLLSGGTSGTGELFF
j_gene: TRBJ2-2
abundance: -
d_gene: TRBD2
v_gene: TRBV7-6

CDR3nt: TGTGCCAGCAGCTCGGGACGTTTCTCCTACGAGCAGTACTTC
CDR3aa: CASSSGRFSYEQYF
j_gene: TRBJ2-7
abundance: -
d_gene: -
v_gene: TRBV5-4

CDR3nt: TGTGCCAGCAGTCCCGGGGGTCAAAATTCACCCCTCCACTTT
CDR3aa: CASSPGGQNSPLHF
j_gene: TRBJ1-6
abundance: -
d_gene: -
v_gene: TRBV27

CDR3nt: TGCGCCAGCAGCCCTTTCGAGGGTGTAGCTTTCTTT
CDR3aa: CASSPFEGVAFF
j_gene: TRBJ1-1
abundance: -
d_gene: -
v_gene: TRBV4-1

CDR3nt: TGTGCCAGCAGTTTAAACGGGGAAGAGTACGAGCAGTACTTC
CDR3aa: CASSLNGEEYEQYF
j_gene: TRBJ2-7
abundance: -
d_gene: -
v_gene: TRBV12-3/TRBV12-4

CDR3nt: TGTGCCAGCAGCTTAGTCTATAGGGCGGGGGACATTTCCGGCACAGATACGCAGTATTTT
CDR3aa: CASSLVYRAGDISGTDTQYF
j_gene: TRBJ2-3
abundance: -
d_gene: -
v_gene: TRBV11-2

CDR3nt: TGTGCCAGCAGTCTCCCGGGACAGGGGGCTGACGGCTACACCTTC
CDR3aa: CASSLPGQGADGYTF
j_gene: TRBJ1-2
abundance: -
d_gene: TRBD1
v_gene: TRBV27

CDR3nt: TGCAGCGTTGACTCGGACGACTATGGCTACACCTTC
CDR3aa: CSVDSDDYGYTF
j_gene: TRBJ1-2
abundance: -
d_gene: -
v_gene: TRBV29-1

CDR3nt: TGTGCCAGCAGCTTGACAGGGATAAGAAATCAGCCCCAGCATTTT
CDR3aa: CASSLTGIRNQPQHF
j_gene: TRBJ1-5
abundance: -
d_gene: TRBD1
v_gene: TRBV7-9

CDR3nt: TGTGCCAGCAGCTTACCCCTGGACTCTGGAAACACCATATATTTT
CDR3aa: CASSLPLDSGNTIYF
j_gene: TRBJ1-3
abundance: many
d_gene: -
v_gene: TRBV7-2

CDR3nt: TGTGCCAGCAGTTTAGCGGGGCCGTACAATGAGCAGTTCTTC
CDR3aa: CASSLAGPYNEQFF
j_gene: TRBJ2-1
abundance: -
d_gene: -
v_gene: TRBV27

CDR3nt: TGCAGCGTTGAAGGAGGGGATGGTTACGAGCAGTACTTC
CDR3aa: CSVEGGDGYEQYF
j_gene: TRBJ2-7
abundance: once
d_gene: -
v_gene: TRBV29-1

CDR3nt: TGTGCCAGCAGTTGGACGGGACAGGGAAGTACTGAAGCTTTCTTT
CDR3aa: CASSWTGQGSTEAFF
j_gene: TRBJ1-1
abundance: -
d_gene: TRBD1
v_gene: TRBV5-6

CDR3nt: TGTGCCAGCAGAGACGGACAGGGATATGGCTACACCTTC
CDR3aa: CASRDGQGYGYTF
j_gene: TRBJ1-2
abundance: -
d_gene: TRBD1
v_gene: TRBV6-8

CDR3nt: TGTGCCAGCAGTGTCGGCGGCACCGGGGAGCTGTTTTTT
CDR3aa: CASSVGGTGELFF
j_gene: TRBJ2-2
abundance: -
d_gene: -
v_gene: TRBV27

CDR3nt: TGCAGTGCTGATCAAGAGACCCAGTACTTC
CDR3aa: CSADQETQYF
j_gene: TRBJ2-5
abundance: few
d_gene: -
v_gene: TRBV20-1

CDR3nt: TGTGCCACCAGCAGAGATAAAGGGGGCAATCAGCCCCAGCATTTT
CDR3aa: CATSRDKGGNQPQHF
j_gene: TRBJ1-5
abundance: few
d_gene: -
v_gene: TRBV15

CDR3nt: TGTGCCAGCAGTGATATCAGCCGGACAGGGTACACTGAAGCTTTCTTT
CDR3aa: CASSDISRTGYTEAFF
j_gene: TRBJ1-1
abundance: -
d_gene: TRBD1
v_gene: TRBV2

CDR3nt: TGTGCCAGCAGTTACCGGGCAGACACGGGGTACAATGAGCAGTTCTTC
CDR3aa: CASSYRADTGYNEQFF
j_gene: TRBJ2-1
abundance: few
d_gene: -
v_gene: TRBV6-2/TRBV6-3

CDR3nt: TGTGCCAGCAGCTTAGAAACTAGGAAGGTGAATGAGCAGTTCTTC
CDR3aa: CASSLETRKVNEQFF
j_gene: TRBJ2-1
abundance: -
d_gene: -
v_gene: TRBV7-2

CDR3nt: TGTGCCAGCAGCCCGGGTGGGAGCGAGCAGTACTTC
CDR3aa: CASSPGGSEQYF
j_gene: TRBJ2-7
abundance: -
d_gene: -
v_gene: TRBV7-8

CDR3nt: TGTGCCAGCAGTCCCCTTAAAAAGCCCAGCACAGATACGCAGTATTTT
CDR3aa: CASSPLKKPSTDTQYF
j_gene: TRBJ2-3
abundance: few
d_gene: -
v_gene: TRBV7-6

CDR3nt: TGTGCCAGCAGCTCTATCCCCAATGAGCAGTTCTTC
CDR3aa: CASSSIPNEQFF
j_gene: TRBJ2-1
abundance: -
d_gene: -
v_gene: TRBV11-2

CDR3nt: TGTGCCAGCAGCCCCGACAGGGGCGGGGAAAAACTGTTTTTT
CDR3aa: CASSPDRGGEKLFF
j_gene: TRBJ1-4
abundance: -
d_gene: TRBD1
v_gene: TRBV7-2

CDR3nt: TGTGCCAGCAGTTTCGAGCTAGCCGAATTTAACACCGGGGAGCTGTTTTTT
CDR3aa: CASSFELAEFNTGELFF
j_gene: TRBJ2-2
abundance: -
d_gene: -
v_gene: TRBV12-3/TRBV12-4

CDR3nt: TGCGCCAGCAGCCAAGATAGGGCCCTGAGCACAGATACGCAGTATTTT
CDR3aa: CASSQDRALSTDTQYF
j_gene: TRBJ2-3
abundance: -
d_gene: -
v_gene: TRBV4-3

CDR3nt: TGTGCCAGCACACAGGGGGCGAGCGGTCAGCCCCAGCATTTT
CDR3aa: CASTQGASGQPQHF
j_gene: TRBJ1-5
abundance: many
d_gene: TRBD1
v_gene: TRBV12-3/TRBV12-4

CDR3nt: TGTGCCAGCAGTTTCTATGTGGTCGACAGGGTCGACACAGATACGCAGTATTTT
CDR3aa: CASSFYVVDRVDTDTQYF
j_gene: TRBJ2-3
abundance: -
d_gene: TRBD1
v_gene: TRBV28

CDR3nt: TGTGCCAGCAGGGCAACAGGGGCCGGAGATACGCAGTATTTT
CDR3aa: CASRATGAGDTQYF
j_gene: TRBJ2-3
abundance: once
d_gene: TRBD1
v_gene: TRBV14

CDR3nt: TGTGCTAGTGGGCTAACCCCACCAGCAACTAATGAAAAACTGTTTTTT
CDR3aa: CASGLTPPATNEKLFF
j_gene: TRBJ1-4
abundance: -
d_gene: -
v_gene: TRBV12-5

CDR3nt: TGTGCCAGCAGCTTTGGTGGAGATACGCAGTATTTT
CDR3aa: CASSFGGDTQYF
j_gene: TRBJ2-3
abundance: -
d_gene: -
v_gene: TRBV7-2

CDR3nt: TGTGCCAGTAGTACCCTGGGAGGGTACAATCAGCCCCAGCATTTT
CDR3aa: CASSTLGGYNQPQHF
j_gene: TRBJ1-5
abundance: -
d_gene: -
v_gene: TRBV19

CDR3nt: TGTGCCAGCAGCCCAGGGGCAGGGGAAGACCACTCTGCCGCTTTCTTT
CDR3aa: CASSPGAGEDHSAAFF
j_gene: TRBJ1-1
abundance: many
d_gene: -
v_gene: TRBV7-9

CDR3nt: TGTGCCAGCGCTTCGGCGGATCAGCCCCAGCATTTT
CDR3aa: CASASADQPQHF
j_gene: TRBJ1-5
abundance: few
d_gene: -
v_gene: TRBV7-9

CDR3nt: TGTGGCAGCAGCTTAGCGAGCACAGATACGCAGTATTTT
CDR3aa: CGSSLASTDTQYF
j_gene: TRBJ2-3
abundance: -
d_gene: -
v_gene: TRBV7-9

CDR3nt: TGCGCCAGCAGCCCGCTCACCCTAAGGAACCTTCAAGAGACCCAGTACTTC
CDR3aa: CASSPLTLRNLQETQYF
j_gene: TRBJ2-5
abundance: -
d_gene: -
v_gene: TRBV5-1

CDR3nt: TGTGCCAGCAGTGAGACTCCAGGGGATCAGCCCCAGCATTTT
CDR3aa: CASSETPGDQPQHF
j_gene: TRBJ1-5
abundance: -
d_gene: -
v_gene: TRBV2